Listed here is a single TCR beta chain. Profiled with immunoSEQ multiplex PCR; TCRdb holds only in-frame clones, not every one. The sample includes 66,000 or so clones, roughly 85% of them seen just once. The J segment lost 0 bases and the V segment lost 3 bases, leaving 4 bases of the junction unmatched. There are 16 residues in the CDR3. Looked up from germline, CDR1 is SGHNT and CDR2 is YYREEE (reference sequence). The sample belongs to a study of OX40 agonist ivuxolimab in advanced cancers. This clonotype was sampled from an adult with an advanced solid tumor such as melanoma, head and neck, liver or kidney cancer. The source material was CD4+ or CD8+ T cells sorted from blood, sampled in a trial of the OX40 agonist ivuxolimab. The chain joins TRBV5-4 to TRBJ1-1; 11 bases are shared with TRBD1. CDR3 DNA sequence: TGTGCCAGCAGCTGGGGGACAGGGGGGATGAACACTGAAGCTTTCTTT. Amino acid sequence: CASSWGTGGMNTEAFF.